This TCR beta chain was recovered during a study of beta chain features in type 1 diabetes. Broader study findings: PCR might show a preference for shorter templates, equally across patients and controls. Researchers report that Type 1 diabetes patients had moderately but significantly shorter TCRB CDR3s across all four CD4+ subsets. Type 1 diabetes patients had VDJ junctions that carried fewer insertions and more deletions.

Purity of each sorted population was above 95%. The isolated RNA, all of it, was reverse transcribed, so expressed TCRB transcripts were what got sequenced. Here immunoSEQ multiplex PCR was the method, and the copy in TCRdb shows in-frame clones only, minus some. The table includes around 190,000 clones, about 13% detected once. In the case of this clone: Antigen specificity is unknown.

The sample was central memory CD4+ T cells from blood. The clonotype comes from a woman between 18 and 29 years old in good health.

CDR3 region: CASSIRLAGASYNEQFF. CDR3 nucleotide sequence: TGTGCCAGTAGTATCCGACTAGCGGGAGCCTCCTACAATGAGCAGTTCTTC. The chain joins TRBV19 to TRBJ2-1, with 12 positions matching TRBD2. The CDR3 is 17 residues long. In germline, CDR1 is LNHDA, CDR2 SQIVND (reference sequence). The trim removed 3 bases at V and 0 bases at J, leaving 3 bases unmatched.